The clone carrying this TCR beta chain was found a few times. Its antigen is not identified. This record comes from a study of T-cell memory formation after mild COVID-19. Notes on the study in general: Cross-reactive memory apparently joined, as some responding clones appeared in pre-infection memory. Most CD4+ clones that shrank were in CM and EM, while CD8+ ones turned up in EMRA.

Each CDR3 protein gets one entry after TCRdb re-called the 5' RACE reads with MiXCR. This sample carries roughly 89,000 distinct CDR3 sequences, about an eighth of them seen once, and the ten largest clones take about 29%. Per the germline V gene, CDR1 is SGHRS and CDR2 is YFSETQ. J gave up 1 base and V 4 bases, and 8 bases lay outside the gene matches. The CDR3 is 16 residues long. The gene calls are TRBV5-1 and TRBJ2-1, with 7 bases aligning to TRBD1. The receptor's source is an adult woman who had mild COVID-19 (a few samples of this study predate the infection). Cell type and time point are not known. The sequenced sample consisted of PBMCs or a T cell subset sorted from them (not recorded which). The CDR3 reads CASSNTQGWSYNEQFF. In nucleotides, the CDR3 is TGCGCCAGCAGCAATACACAGGGGTGGTCCTACAATGAGCAGTTCTTC.